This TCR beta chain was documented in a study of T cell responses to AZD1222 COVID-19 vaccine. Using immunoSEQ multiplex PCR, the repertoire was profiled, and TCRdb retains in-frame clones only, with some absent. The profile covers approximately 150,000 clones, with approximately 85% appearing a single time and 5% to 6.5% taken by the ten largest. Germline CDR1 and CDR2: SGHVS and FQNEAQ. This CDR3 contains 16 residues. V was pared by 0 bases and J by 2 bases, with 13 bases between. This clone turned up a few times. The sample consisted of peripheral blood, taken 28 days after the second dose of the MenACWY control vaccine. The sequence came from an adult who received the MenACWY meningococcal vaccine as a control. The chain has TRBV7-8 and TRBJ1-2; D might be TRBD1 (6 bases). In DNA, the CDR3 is TGTGCCAGCAGCTTAGCGCGTGGGCAGGGGAACTATGGCTACACCTTC. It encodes CASSLARGQGNYGYTF.